This T cell receptor (beta chain) appears in the sequencing data of a study of control samples from healthy donors and cancer patients. V gave up 5 bases and J gave up 3 bases; unmatched junction bases: 8. Germline V gene sequence: CDR1 ENHRY, CDR2 SYGVKD. This CDR3 is 16 amino acids long. Data came from immunoSEQ multiplex PCR; TCRdb stores just in-frame clones and leaves some out. The top ten hold roughly 10% of the sample, which has over 15,000 clones, 86% seen once. The sample was PBMCs. The gene calls are TRBV10-3 and TRBJ1-3, with TRBD1 matching 9 bases. The source of this sequence is a woman aged 70 to 79 with colorectal cancer. CDR3 region: CAISRNSGQGGNTIYF. Here the CDR3 DNA reads TGTGCCATCAGTCGCAACTCGGGACAGGGTGGAAACACCATATATTTT.